This passage covers 6 T cell receptor beta chains from one sample sequenced in a study of identical twins. In TCRdb, the 5' RACE reads were re-called with MiXCR into one record per CDR3 protein. The table records 400,000 to 500,000 distinct CDR3 sequences, about 18% of them present only once. The material sequenced was naive T cells sorted from blood. The receptors were gathered from a man in his fifties or sixties in good health.

The chain joins TRBV29-1 to TRBJ2-7; 11 bases map to TRBD2. The germline CDR1 and CDR2 sequences are SQVTM and ANQGSEA. The CDR3 extends over 14 amino acids. Trimming at V came to 6 bases and at J to 3 bases, leaving 7 bases not matched to a gene. CDR3 residues: CSVILAGVGYEQYF. In nucleotides, the CDR3 is TGCAGCGTCATACTAGCGGGAGTGGGCTACGAGCAGTACTTC.

In this sample, this clonotype turned up a few times. The V gene is TRBV20-1, the J gene TRBJ2-1; tentative D call: TRBD2 (6 bases). CDR1 DFQATT and CDR2 SNEGSKA come from the germline V gene (reference sequence). V was cut by 7 bases and J by 0 bases, with 16 bases left in between. The CDR3 contains 15 residues. CDR3 sequence: CSVGGEASSYNEQFF. The CDR3 nucleotides are TGCAGTGTTGGCGGGGAGGCTTCCTCCTACAATGAGCAGTTCTTC.

This clonotype was observed once. The CDR3 DNA follows: TGTGCCAGCAGCGCGGGCGGTGAGAGCTCCTACGAGCAGTACTTC. Protein product: CASSAGGESSYEQYF. The rearrangement links TRBV21-1 to TRBJ2-7; TRBD2, the table's D call, was not compared with the DNA. TRBV21-1 is recorded as a pseudogene. This CDR3 has 15 amino acids.

The table lists this clonotype with many counts. The chain recombines TRBV12-3 or TRBV12-4 with TRBJ1-4; the D is unclear. There are 12 residues in the CDR3. V lost 7 bases and J 8 bases, leaving 11 bases between the germline ends. The DNA for the CDR3 is TGTGCCAGCACGGGATTGGAGGAAAAACTGTTTTTT. This codes for CASTGLEEKLFF.

J is TRBJ2-5 and V is TRBV6-5; D might be TRBD1 (6 bases). There are 19 residues in the CDR3. CDR1 MNHEY and CDR2 SVGAGI come from the germline V gene. V gave up 0 bases and J gave up 4 bases, with 24 bases separating them. The CDR3 DNA reads as TGTGCCAGCAGTTACTCGTTCGACAGGCGAAAGAGTAATCGAGAGACCCAGTACTTC. Translating it yields CASSYSFDRRKSNRETQYF.

The chain employs TRBV25-1 and TRBJ2-5; no clear D. Germline CDR1 is MGHDK and CDR2 is SYGVNS. The CDR3 runs to 12 residues. The V end lost 2 bases, the J end lost 5 bases, and 6 bases lay between the germline ends. The CDR3 is CASSERLETQYF. The CDR3 region has the DNA TGTGCCAGCAGTGAAAGGCTGGAGACCCAGTACTTC.